These T cell receptor beta chains were read from a single sample in a study of blood T cell repertoires in COVID-19. Here immunoSEQ multiplex PCR was the method, and the copy in TCRdb shows in-frame clones only, minus some. The data show around 190,000 clones, 86% seen once. Specimen: PBMCs or T cells enriched from blood (not recorded which). These receptors were taken from a woman in her forties in a cohort exposed to, infected with or recovered from COVID-19 (not recorded which). Both conserved end residues are part of each CDR3. A D gene is named only where the DNA matches it firmly. The size of a clone is reported for some rows only, either as once, few or many, or as a class for expanded clones.

d_gene	v_gene	abundance	j_gene	len	CDR3aa	CDR3nt
-	TRBV6-1	-	TRBJ2-7	14	CASSEGLTPYEQYF	TGTGCCAGCAGTGAAGGACTTACCCCCTACGAGCAGTACTTC
-	TRBV5-1	-	TRBJ1-1	15	CASSLGARVNTEAFF	TGCGCCAGCAGCTTGGGAGCGAGAGTGAACACTGAAGCTTTCTTT
-	TRBV5-1	-	TRBJ2-7	14	CASSLNRVEYEQYF	TGCGCCAGCAGCTTGAACAGGGTGGAGTACGAGCAGTACTTC
-	TRBV5-5	-	TRBJ1-2	16	CASSRIEDRKVYGYTF	TGTGCCAGCAGCCGCATAGAAGACAGGAAGGTCTATGGCTACACCTTC
-	TRBV10-1	-	TRBJ1-5	15	CATPREGIRNQPQHF	TGCGCCACCCCAAGGGAGGGGATCCGCAATCAGCCCCAGCATTTT
TRBD1	TRBV14	few	TRBJ1-6	16	CASSPRQGGNNSPLHF	TGTGCCAGCAGCCCTCGACAGGGGGGAAATAATTCACCCCTCCACTTT
-	TRBV27	-	TRBJ1-6	16	CASSLRVRDYNSPLHF	TGTGCCAGCAGTTTAAGGGTCCGGGATTATAATTCACCCCTCCACTTT
-	TRBV12-3/TRBV12-4	once	TRBJ2-7	13	CASSLQGSYEQYF	TGTGCCAGCAGTTTACAGGGATCCTACGAGCAGTACTTC
-	TRBV27	-	TRBJ1-6	16	CASTKSGGSYNSPLHF	TGTGCCAGCACCAAAAGTGGAGGCTCCTATAATTCACCCCTCCACTTT
-	TRBV7-9	-	TRBJ1-2	14	CASSLGSSNYGYTF	TGTGCCAGCAGCTTAGGAAGTAGTAACTATGGCTACACCTTC
-	TRBV20-1	-	TRBJ1-1	11	CNAGMETAAFF	TGCAATGCCGGAATGGAGACAGCAGCTTTCTTT
-	TRBV11-3	-	TRBJ2-1	12	CASSLRGHPQFF	TGTGCCAGCAGCTTAAGAGGGCATCCGCAGTTCTTC
-	TRBV7-2	-	TRBJ2-3	14	CASSYSGGTDTQYF	TGTGCCAGCAGCTACTCAGGTGGCACAGATACGCAGTATTTT
TRBD1	TRBV29-1	-	TRBJ1-2	12	CSVGQDNYGYTF	TGCAGCGTGGGACAGGATAACTATGGCTACACCTTC
TRBD2	TRBV19	-	TRBJ2-2	16	CASSIAGGTNTGELFF	TGTGCCAGTAGTATAGCGGGAGGGACGAACACCGGGGAGCTGTTTTTT
TRBD1	TRBV27	-	TRBJ1-1	13	CASSLWTGTEAFF	TGTGCCAGCAGTTTATGGACAGGGACTGAAGCTTTCTTT
TRBD2	TRBV5-5	-	TRBJ2-1	18	CASSLDPPGLAVYNEQFF	TGTGCCAGCAGCTTGGATCCGCCTGGACTAGCGGTTTACAATGAGCAGTTCTTC